The T cell receptor beta chain described here comes from a study of cytomegalovirus exposure and HLA in healthy donors. Study at large: Ancestry clustering placed about four fifths of roughly 410 genotyped donors in the Caucasian-associated cluster. General study points: DRB1 showed the most TCR associations and HLA-C the fewest in a later analysis, as rates varied by HLA locus.

Regarding this clone: No antigen is known for it.

60 Vbeta and 13 Jbeta primers were used in PCR. The protocol was immunoSEQ multiplex PCR, while the TCRdb copy is restricted to in-frame clones and leaves out a portion. There are approximately 240,000 clones in the sample; about 89% occur only once, and 0.95% to 1.1% lies in the top ten. Nominally healthy donors provided the samples, though records likely missed some immune exposures. This clonotype was sampled from a woman aged 18-35 years in good health and CMV-seronegative. The sample taken for sequencing was PBMCs.

In nucleotides, the CDR3 is TGTGCCAGTAGTATAGCTGGGGGGACGCCAGGGGAAAAACTGTTTTTT. It specifies CASSIAGGTPGEKLFF. The V and J genes are TRBV19 and TRBJ1-4; maybe TRBD1 (5 bases). The CDR3 runs 16 residues. CDR1 and CDR2 from the germline V gene are LNHDA and SQIVND (reference sequence). Trimming shortened V by 1 base and J by 8 bases, and 17 bases separated the two germline ends. Together with reference TRBV19 and TRBJ1-4, the CDR3 gives the full variable domain: DGGITQSPKYLFRKEGQNVTLSCEQNLNHDAMYWYRQDPGQGLRLIYYSQIVNDFQKGDIAEGYSVSREKKESFPLTVTSAQKNPTAFYLCASSIAGGTPGEKLFFGSGTQLSVL.